These 29 T cell receptor beta chains came from one sample sequenced in a study of CD8 T cells in ankylosing spondylitis. TCRdb recomputed calls from the 5' RACE reads with MiXCR, one row per CDR3 protein. The table shows under 150,000 distinct CDR3 sequences, with around 13% occurring only once. The specimen was blood, either unsorted or a sorted T cell fraction (not recorded which). These TCRs come from a female donor with ankylosing spondylitis or in good health (not recorded which).

This clonotype showed up many times. This sequence joins TRBV7-2 and TRBJ2-1, with TRBD2 identical over 13 bases. Germline assignment: CDR1 SGHTA and CDR2 FQGNSA. The V and J ends lost 4 bases and 4 bases, in that order; junction bases with no gene match: 4. CDR3 length: 16 residues. CDR3 DNA sequence: TGTGCCAGCAGCTATACTAGCGGGGGGGGGTACAATGAGCAGTTCTTC. Translation: CASSYTSGGGYNEQFF.

This clonotype was counted a few times. A read error may produce the germline difference seen at one junction end. The gene calls are TRBV5-1 and TRBJ2-2, with D possibly TRBD2 on 6 matching bases. CDR1 SGHRS and CDR2 YFSETQ come from the germline V gene. This CDR3 is 14 amino acids long. This CDR3 reads CASRLGTNTGELFF. The CDR3 nucleotides are TGCGCCAGCAGATTGGGGACTAACACCGGGGAGCTGTTTTTT.

This clonotype was observed a handful of times. J is TRBJ2-5 and V is TRBV28; D is possibly TRBD1 or TRBD2 (5 bases each). This CDR3 comprises 13 residues. Trimming left V 5 bases short and J 3 bases short, with 10 bases between. Germline V gives CDR1 MDHEN, CDR2 SYDVKM. CDR3 coding DNA: TGTGCCAGCAGTGAGGGACGGAAAGAGACCCAGTACTTC. It yields the protein CASSEGRKETQYF.

The chain is built from TRBV5-1 and TRBJ2-1; no clear D gene. The CDR3 contains 14 residues. The V gene lost 0 bases and the J gene lost 7 bases, with 11 bases spanning the gap. CDR1 SGHRS and CDR2 YFSETQ come from the germline V gene. CDR3 sequence reads: CASSLGQRTNEQFF. CDR3 sequence (DNA): TGCGCCAGCAGCTTGGGGCAGAGAACTAATGAGCAGTTCTTC.

On this clonotype: Possible read error: a much larger clone is one base away. DNA for the CDR3: TGTGCCAGCAGCCAAGAGGCCAGACGAGGAGAGACCCAGTTCTTC. Translating it yields CASSQEARRGETQFF. J is TRBJ2-5 and V is TRBV3-1; no reliable D call. The J call is in doubt because the DNA end fits TRBJ2-1 better. CDR3 length: 15 amino acids. CDR1 and CDR2 (germline): LGHDT, YNNKEL (reference sequence).

This clonotype has at least ten counts. The V gene is TRBV3-1, the J gene TRBJ1-1; unclear D gene. The CDR3 has 13 residues. CDR1 and CDR2 (germline): LGHDT, YNNKEL (reference sequence). Trimming removed 1 base at V and 6 bases at J, with 9 bases between. The CDR3, as DNA: TGTGCCAGCAGCCAAGTGCCGGGCGCTGAAGCTTTCTTT. Encoded protein: CASSQVPGAEAFF.

The sample holds many counts of this clonotype. V is TRBV9 and J is TRBJ2-3; D assignment may be TRBD1 or TRBD2 (5 bases each). Trimming pared 0 bases from V and 2 bases from J, leaving 10 bases between. The CDR3 has 15 amino acids. Germline V gene lookup returns CDR1 SGDLS and CDR2 YYNGEE. CDR3 bases: TGTGCCAGCAGCGTAGGGGGGACCTACACAGATACGCAGTATTTT. Encoded protein: CASSVGGTYTDTQYF.

As concerns this clonotype: Since a much larger clone is just one base distant, this may be a read error. The V and J genes are TRBV12-3 or TRBV12-4 and TRBJ2-1; 8 bases are a match to TRBD2. CDR3 size: 16 residues. V shed 10 bases and J 4 bases; nucleotides not matched to a gene: 15. The CDR3 reads CANSTSGGGKYNEQFF. CDR3 bases: TGTGCCAACAGCACCTCTGGCGGGGGGAAATACAATGAGCAGTTCTTC.

The V and J genes are TRBV5-1 and TRBJ2-7; a weak D match, TRBD2 (6 bases). This CDR3 comprises 16 residues. Trimming took off 0 bases at V and 2 bases at J, with 15 bases between the two ends. In germline, CDR1 is SGHRS, CDR2 YFSETQ. The CDR3 spells CASSLGPGGPPYEQYF. In DNA, the CDR3 is TGCGCCAGCAGCTTGGGGCCCGGGGGTCCCCCCTACGAGCAGTACTTC.

This clonotype has more than one count but fewer than ten. This chain links TRBV5-1 with TRBJ2-7; possibly TRBD2 for D (5 bases). V was clipped by 0 bases and J by 2 bases, with 9 bases between them. Germline CDR1 is SGHRS and CDR2 is YFSETQ. The CDR3 totals 14 residues. The CDR3, as DNA: TGCGCCAGCAGCTTGGATGGGAGTCCCTACGAGCAGTACTTC. Its translation is CASSLDGSPYEQYF.

Turning to this clonotype: A read error may produce the germline difference seen at one junction end. The V call is TRBV20-1, the J call TRBJ2-2, with 7 bases aligning to TRBD2. The CDR3 is 15 amino acids. CDR1 and CDR2 (germline): DFQATT, SNEGSKA (reference sequence). This CDR3 is CSAKPASGYTEELFF. The CDR3 DNA follows: TGCAGTGCTAAACCGGCTAGCGGTTACACCGAGGAGCTGTTTTTT.

The chain combines TRBV29-1 with TRBJ2-5; perhaps TRBD1 as D (7 bases). Germline V gene sequence: CDR1 SQVTM, CDR2 ANQGSEA. V lost 6 bases, J lost 5 bases, and 13 bases lay in between. This CDR3 contains 12 residues. CDR3 region: CSVTRGVETQYF. In DNA form, the CDR3 reads TGCAGCGTAACCAGGGGGGTGGAGACCCAGTACTTC. The whole variable domain, filled in from reference TRBV29-1 and TRBJ2-5, reads SAVISQKPSRDICQRGTSLTIQCQVDSQVTMMFWYRQQPGQSLTLIATANQGSEATYESGFVIDKFPISRPNLTFSTLTVSNMSPEDSSIYLCSVTRGVETQYFGPGTRLLVL.

To note about this clonotype: A much larger clone is a single base away; this may be a read error. The chain has TRBV5-1 and TRBJ2-7; perhaps D is TRBD1 or TRBD2 (6 bases each). Germline lookup yields CDR1 SGHRS and CDR2 YFSETQ. V was shortened by 4 bases and J by 7 bases, with 12 bases between the two germline ends. This CDR3 contains 12 residues. The CDR3: CASSNTGTEQYF. The CDR3 DNA sequence: TGCGCCAGCAGCAACACAGGGACTGAGCAGTACTTC.

This clonotype came up many times. The rearrangement links TRBV7-3 to TRBJ2-3; 8 positions match TRBD2. With V trimmed by 3 bases and J by 2 bases, 4 bases remained unmatched. CDR1 is SGHTA, CDR2 FQGTGA, per germline. The CDR3 loop spans 15 amino acids. The CDR3 DNA reads as TGTGCCAGCAGCTTCCGTAGCGGGAACACAGATACGCAGTATTTT. Its translation: CASSFRSGNTDTQYF.

This clonotype occurred a few times. V is TRBV5-1 and J is TRBJ1-2; 9 nucleotides match TRBD1. V lost 5 bases, J lost 3 bases, and 5 bases stayed unmatched. Per the germline V gene, CDR1 is SGHRS and CDR2 is YFSETQ. This CDR3 has 14 amino acids. DNA for the CDR3: TGCGCCAGCAGTCCGACAGGGGGGGACTATGGCTACACCTTC. Translation: CASSPTGGDYGYTF.

This clonotype was observed many times. The rearrangement links TRBV20-1 to TRBJ1-2; 8 bases are a match to TRBD1. After removal of 0 bases from V and 6 bases from J, the junction contained 6 bases not matched to a gene. The CDR3 is 14 residues long. In germline, CDR1 is DFQATT, CDR2 SNEGSKA (reference sequence). CDR3 protein: CSARDPSRGHGYTF. In nucleotides, the CDR3 is TGCAGTGCTAGAGATCCCAGCAGGGGGCATGGCTACACCTTC.

V usage is TRBV7-3 and J usage is TRBJ2-1, with D tentatively TRBD1 (7 bases). V gave up 0 bases and J gave up 12 bases, with 21 bases separating them. Per germline, CDR1 SGHTA and CDR2 FQGTGA. The CDR3 contains 16 residues. The CDR3 here is CASSLTPGQWAGGQFF. CDR3 nucleotide sequence: TGTGCCAGCAGCTTAACCCCGGGACAGTGGGCCGGGGGGCAGTTCTTC.

This clonotype was detected a few times. The genes are TRBV15 and TRBJ2-7, with 12 bases fitting TRBD1. This CDR3 contains 15 residues. V lost 7 bases and J lost 3; bases outside the gene matches: 7. CDR1 and CDR2 (germline): LNHNV, YYDKDF (reference sequence). The CDR3 DNA follows: TGTGCCACCATTCTGGGACAGGGGGCCCTCTACGAGCAGTACTTC. Its translation: CATILGQGALYEQYF.

This clonotype was seen a few times. The chain employs TRBV7-2 and TRBJ2-5; 7 nucleotides match TRBD2. There are 16 residues in the CDR3. Germline lookup yields CDR1 SGHTA and CDR2 FQGNSA. After removal of 2 bases from V and 4 bases from J, the junction contained 10 bases not matched to a gene. CDR3: CASSLLLTGGIETQYF. CDR3 nucleotide sequence: TGTGCCAGCAGCTTACTCCTTACGGGGGGAATAGAGACCCAGTACTTC.

This clonotype was recorded many times. J is TRBJ1-1 and V is TRBV12-3 or TRBV12-4; the D is unclear. Between the trimmed V and J ends, which lost 5 bases and 2 bases, there was a span of 9 bases. The CDR3 contains 13 residues. DNA of the CDR3: TGTGCCAGCAGTACCCAAGGTAACACTGAAGCTTTCTTT. Residues: CASSTQGNTEAFF.

This clonotype was picked up a small number of times. The V gene is TRBV12-3 or TRBV12-4, the J gene TRBJ2-1; TRBD2 matches 12 bases. This CDR3 has 15 residues. Losses at the gene ends were 8 bases for V and 7 bases for J; bases not matched to a gene: 9. This chain's CDR3 is CASLGLAGGQNEQFF. The CDR3 nucleotides are TGTGCCAGCCTAGGGCTAGCGGGGGGGCAAAATGAGCAGTTCTTC.

This clonotype was recorded at least ten times. This rearrangement joins TRBV6-1 to TRBJ2-4; the match to TRBD1 covers 7 bases. This CDR3 contains 13 residues. The V gene end was trimmed by 6 bases and the J gene end by 6 bases; junction bases not matched to a gene: 5. The germline V gene encodes CDR1 MNHNS and CDR2 SASEGT. CDR3 nucleotide sequence: TGTGCCAGCAGCTCGAACAGGGGAAACATTCAGTACTTC. This encodes CASSSNRGNIQYF.

To note about this clonotype: A read error may explain this, as a much larger clone is one base away. This chain links TRBV11-3 with TRBJ2-1, with unresolved D. Trimming took off 5 bases at V and 12 bases at J, with 17 bases between the two ends. The germline CDR1 and CDR2 sequences are SGHNT and YENEEA. This CDR3 contains 13 residues. This CDR3 reads CASSGTEADGQFF. The CDR3 DNA sequence: TGTGCCAGCAGCGGAACCGAGGCGGATGGGCAGTTCTTC.

This clonotype was found many times. The J gene is TRBJ2-1, the V gene TRBV6-6; no clear D. CDR3 length equals 12 residues. Trimming shortened V by 6 bases and J by 6 bases, and 9 bases separated the two germline ends. Germline assignment: CDR1 MNHNY and CDR2 SVGAGI (reference sequence). In DNA, the CDR3 is TGTGCCAGCAGGCTCCGAGGCAATGAGCAGTTCTTC. Protein product: CASRLRGNEQFF.

This clonotype was counted many times. The V gene is TRBV30, the J gene TRBJ1-1, with 7 nucleotides matching TRBD1. The germline gives CDR1 GTSNPN, CDR2 SVGIG (reference sequence). The CDR3 has 14 residues. J was trimmed by 6 bases and V by 3 bases; bases with no gene match: 10. The CDR3 sequence is CAWSWDSRFAEAFF. CDR3 in DNA: TGTGCCTGGAGCTGGGACAGTCGATTCGCTGAAGCTTTCTTT.

This clonotype was recorded many times. J is TRBJ2-1 and V is TRBV11-2, with D perhaps matching TRBD2 (6 bases). Germline lookup yields CDR1 SGHAT and CDR2 FQNNGV. Trimming left V 3 bases short and J 3 bases short, with 9 bases between. The CDR3 contains 14 residues. The CDR3 protein is CASSLAGLYNEQFF. The CDR3 DNA is TGTGCCAGCAGCTTGGCGGGACTCTACAATGAGCAGTTCTTC.

This clonotype has just a few counts. Sequence at one end of the junction differs from germline and may be a read error. The CDR3, as DNA: TGTGCCGCCAGACGAGCGGGGGCCTCCTACGAGCAGTACTTC. This codes for CAARRAGASYEQYF. The chain uses TRBV15 and TRBJ2-7, with 8 positions matching TRBD2. CDR3 length: 14 amino acids. Germline assignment: CDR1 LNHNV and CDR2 YYDKDF (reference sequence).

The chain combines TRBV2 with TRBJ1-1; no firm D call. The V and J ends lost 4 bases and 0 bases respectively, with 6 bases between them. This CDR3 is 13 amino acids long. The germline V gene has CDR1 SNHLY and CDR2 FYNNEI. CDR3 amino acids: CASSAGMNTEAFF. The CDR3 DNA is TGTGCCAGCAGTGCTGGCATGAACACTGAAGCTTTCTTT.

This sequence joins TRBV29-1 and TRBJ2-4; 7 bases match TRBD1. V was clipped by 6 bases and J by 8 bases; unmatched bases: 13. The CDR3 has 14 residues. Germline loops: CDR1 SQVTM, CDR2 ANQGSEA. CDR3 loop: CSVAPPTGRDIQYF. CDR3 DNA: TGCAGCGTCGCCCCTCCGACAGGGCGAGACATTCAGTACTTC.